The clone carrying this T cell receptor beta chain was counted once. Its antigen is not identified. TCRdb called the 5' RACE reads again in MiXCR, with one record for every CDR3 protein. The data hold hundreds of thousands of distinct CDR3 sequences, with approximately 21% observed a single time. V lost 7 bases, J lost 8 bases, and 12 bases stayed unmatched. The germline V gene encodes CDR1 SGHRS and CDR2 YFSETQ. The CDR3 spans 14 residues. The data were obtained in a study of identical twins. Whole-study findings and limits: There is a chance that invariant MAIT and iNKT cells partially muddied zero-insertion analyses. Out-of-frame alpha sequences shared by twins showed excess low generation probability.

The sample also formed part of further work on T cells expressing NK-cell markers. This second study notes: The authors sequenced eight donors, of whom seven were HCMV-seropositive and one was seronegative. For six donors, the dominant NKG2C+ clonotypes made up about 1.0-8% of their CD8+ T cells.

The J gene is TRBJ2-1, the V gene TRBV5-1, with TRBD2 matching 7 bases. Sequencing was performed on PBMCs. The TCR was taken from a young woman in good health. Here the CDR3 reads CASGRGGKEHEQFF. CDR3 coding DNA: TGCGCCAGCGGGAGGGGCGGGAAGGAGCATGAGCAGTTCTTC.